This record covers a single T cell receptor beta chain. This entry is derived from a study of cytomegalovirus exposure and HLA in healthy donors. Use of 60 Vbeta and 13 Jbeta primers characterized the PCR. Using immunoSEQ multiplex PCR, the repertoire was profiled, and TCRdb retains in-frame clones only, with some absent. The sample contains about 180,000 clones, 70% to 85% of which appear only once. There were likely unrecorded immune exposures, though donors were nominally healthy when sampled. The CDR3 runs 15 residues. Germline CDR1 MNHEY, CDR2 SMNVEV (reference sequence). The V gene lost 2 bases and the J gene lost 4 bases, with 14 bases spanning the gap.

The J gene is TRBJ1-1, the V gene TRBV27; a possible D gene is TRBD1 (5 bases). The sample was PBMCs. The receptor comes from a girl aged 2-10 years in good health and CMV-seropositive. Written as DNA, the CDR3 is TGTGCCAGCAGTTTAATGCAGGGTCGAGTCACTGAAGCTTTCTTT. Amino acid sequence: CASSLMQGRVTEAFF.